These 18 T cell receptor beta chains were sequenced from one sample in a study of T cell responses to AZD1222 COVID-19 vaccine. Profiled with immunoSEQ multiplex PCR; TCRdb holds only in-frame clones, not every one. The table shows some 120,000 clones, with 88% occurring only once. Here the sequenced sample was peripheral blood, taken on day 0 of MenACWY control vaccination. The source of these receptors is an adult in good health.

V gene TRBV30 combines with J gene TRBJ1-2; no clear D. With 1 base removed from V and 2 bases from J, the gap between germline ends came to 5 bases. Germline CDR1 is GTSNPN and CDR2 is SVGIG (reference sequence). The CDR3 runs 12 residues. The CDR3 here is CAWSAANYGYTF. The CDR3 DNA reads as TGTGCCTGGAGTGCGGCCAACTATGGCTACACCTTC.

The rearrangement uses TRBV28 and TRBJ1-3; D ambiguous. The germline V gene has CDR1 MDHEN and CDR2 SYDVKM. Trimming stripped 4 bases from V and 5 bases from J, with 6 bases between. This CDR3 is built from 12 residues. The chain's CDR3 is CASSSLRNTIYF. The CDR3 DNA reads as TGTGCCAGCAGTTCCTTGCGAAACACCATATATTTT.

The chain combines TRBV3-1 (or the pseudogene TRBV3-2) with TRBJ2-1, with 10 positions matching TRBD2. The V gene's germline CDR1 is LGHDT and CDR2 YNNKEL (reference sequence). The CDR3 has 17 amino acids. The J segment lost 3 bases and the V segment lost 5 bases, leaving 10 bases of the junction unmatched. The chain's CDR3 is CASSKGSSGSRYNEQFF. The CDR3 DNA follows: TGTGCCAGCAGCAAGGGATCTAGCGGGAGTCGCTACAATGAGCAGTTCTTC.

The chain couples TRBV5-1 to TRBJ2-5; maybe TRBD1 (6 bases). There are 16 residues in the CDR3. Looked up from germline, CDR1 is SGHRS and CDR2 is YFSETQ. V was cut by 3 bases and J by 4 bases, with 19 bases left in between. The CDR3 is CASSSTERGFLETQYF. Written as DNA, the CDR3 is TGCGCCAGCAGCTCCACTGAGAGGGGGTTTTTAGAGACCCAGTACTTC.

The J gene is TRBJ1-4, the V gene TRBV18, with TRBD1 identical over 10 bases. The junction had 5 bases not matched to a gene; V was cut back by 6 bases and J by 4 bases. The CDR3 extends over 15 amino acids. CDR1 KGHSH and CDR2 LQKENI come from the germline V gene. For the CDR3, the DNA is TGTGCCAGCTCTCCGACAGGGGGCCTTAATGAAAAACTGTTTTTT. Encoded protein: CASSPTGGLNEKLFF.

J is TRBJ1-2 and V is TRBV28; 11 bases agree with TRBD1. This CDR3 comprises 16 residues. From germline, CDR1 is MDHEN and CDR2 SYDVKM. V shed 5 bases, J shed 1 base, and the junction held 6 bases outside the gene matches. The CDR3 nucleotides are TGTGCCAGCAGTCGAGTAGGGACAGGGGGTAACTATGGCTACACCTTC. Encoded protein: CASSRVGTGGNYGYTF.

This clone was found once. Other DNA variants within this sample encode the same CDR3. The genes are TRBV7-2 and TRBJ2-7; D unresolved. Germline assignment: CDR1 SGHTA and CDR2 FQGNSA. The CDR3 consists of 11 residues. V was pared by 2 bases and J by 3 bases, with 2 bases between. CDR3 amino acids: CASSLHYEQYF. The CDR3 DNA reads TGTGCCAGCAGCTTACACTACGAGCAGTACTTC.

The CDR3 DNA is TGTGCCAGTAGTTTGGGTGGCACCCCTTCCTACGAGCAGTACTTC. Translating it yields CASSLGGTPSYEQYF. This rearrangement joins TRBV19 to TRBJ2-7; D call uncertain. Germline values: CDR1 LNHDA, CDR2 SQIVND (reference sequence). Between the trimmed V and J ends, which lost 5 bases and 1 base, there was a span of 15 bases. CDR3 size: 15 residues.

V gene TRBV29-1 combines with J gene TRBJ1-2; no definite D call. CDR1 and CDR2 from the germline V gene are SQVTM and ANQGSEA. Trimming removed 5 bases from V and 3 bases from J, with 7 bases in between. The CDR3 runs to 11 residues. For the CDR3, the DNA is TGCAGCGTTCTTATGGACTATGGCTACACCTTC. Amino acid sequence: CSVLMDYGYTF.

The CDR3 protein is CASSPIAGSTDTQYF. DNA of the CDR3: TGTGCCAGCAGTCCCATAGCTGGGAGCACAGATACGCAGTATTTT. The chain uses TRBV27 and TRBJ2-3; D ambiguous. Per the germline V gene, CDR1 is MNHEY and CDR2 is SMNVEV (reference sequence). The CDR3 extends over 15 amino acids. Trimming shortened V by 5 bases and J by 0 bases, and 12 bases separated the two germline ends.

This rearrangement joins TRBV27 to TRBJ1-5; 9 nucleotides agree with TRBD1. In germline, CDR1 is MNHEY, CDR2 SMNVEV (reference sequence). CDR3 length equals 15 residues. After removal of 5 bases from V and 4 bases from J, the junction contained 6 bases not matched to a gene. The CDR3 here is CASSDGTGLNQPQHF. The CDR3 DNA is TGTGCCAGCAGTGACGGGACAGGGCTAAATCAGCCCCAGCATTTT.

The J gene is TRBJ2-7, the V gene TRBV28, with D unclear. Germline CDR1 and CDR2: MDHEN and SYDVKM. The V and J ends lost 3 bases and 1 base respectively, with 7 bases between them. This CDR3 has 13 residues. The CDR3, as DNA: TGTGCCAGCAGTTTGGGTATTTCCTACGAGCAGTACTTC. The encoded protein is CASSLGISYEQYF.

This chain connects TRBV19 to TRBJ2-3; 7 bases agree with TRBD2. The CDR3 runs to 16 residues. Germline CDR1 reads LNHDA; CDR2 reads SQIVND (reference sequence). V shed 7 bases and J 0 bases; nucleotides not matched to a gene: 10. The CDR3 region has the DNA TGTGCCAGTACCCTAGGTAGCGGGTCTAGCACAGATACGCAGTATTTT. Its translation: CASTLGSGSSTDTQYF.

This rearrangement joins TRBV9 to TRBJ2-2, with 7 bases identical to TRBD2. Germline CDR1 reads SGDLS; CDR2 reads YYNGEE. The CDR3 has 15 residues. V gave up 3 bases and J gave up 5 bases; unmatched junction bases: 7. Here the CDR3 DNA reads TGTGCCAGCAGCGAAGCGGGACTACCAACCGGGGAGCTGTTTTTT. The encoded protein is CASSEAGLPTGELFF.

V usage is TRBV11-2 and J usage is TRBJ2-3; 12 bases map to TRBD1. The CDR3 loop spans 17 amino acids. V dropped 5 bases and J dropped 5; count of bases not matched to a gene: 11. Germline V CDR1 and CDR2: SGHAT, FQNNGV. CDR3 in amino acids: CASSIHPGTGGGDTQYF. CDR3 nucleotides: TGTGCCAGCAGCATCCATCCCGGGACAGGGGGCGGAGATACGCAGTATTTT.

The rearrangement uses TRBV6-1 and TRBJ1-1; D not resolved. CDR1 is MNHNS, CDR2 SASEGT, per germline. V lost 7 bases and J lost 7, with 16 bases in between. The CDR3 length is 13 residues. The CDR3 DNA reads as TGTGCCAGCACCGGACGGACGGTGGGTGAAGCTTTCTTT. Translation gives CASTGRTVGEAFF.

This clone was recorded once. The V call is TRBV28, the J call TRBJ1-1; D ambiguous. V was pared by 6 bases and J by 5 bases, with 16 bases between. CDR3 length: 14 residues. Looked up from germline, CDR1 is MDHEN and CDR2 is SYDVKM. CDR3 protein: CASRAPGGLTEAFF. The DNA of the CDR3 is TGTGCCAGCAGGGCCCCGGGAGGCTTGACTGAAGCTTTCTTT.

The chain recombines TRBV19 with TRBJ1-6, with 7 bases matching TRBD1. Per germline, CDR1 LNHDA and CDR2 SQIVND (reference sequence). V lost 9 bases to trimming and J lost 9 bases; unmatched junction nucleotides: 11. The CDR3 runs to 14 residues. Here the CDR3 DNA reads TGTGCCAGCAACTCCGGGACAGATGCTTCACCCCTCCACTTT. Residues: CASNSGTDASPLHF.